These 20 T cell receptor beta chains were sequenced from one sample in a study of OX40 agonist ivuxolimab in advanced cancers. Sequenced by immunoSEQ multiplex PCR; TCRdb stores in-frame clones only, minus some. The table includes roughly 100,000 clones, about 80% detected once. This material consisted of CD4+ or CD8+ T cells sorted from blood, taken in a trial of the OX40 agonist ivuxolimab. These receptors came from an adult with an advanced solid tumor such as melanoma, head and neck, liver or kidney cancer.

The chain employs TRBV7-3 and TRBJ2-2, with 9 positions matching TRBD2. CDR3 size: 13 residues. V lost 3 bases, J lost 8 bases, and 1 base stayed unmatched. Germline V gives CDR1 SGHTA, CDR2 FQGTGA. The CDR3 reads CASSLREGGELFF. CDR3 coding DNA: TGTGCCAGCAGCTTGCGGGAGGGAGGGGAGCTGTTTTTT.

J is TRBJ1-4 and V is TRBV28; D is uncertain. The CDR3 is 13 residues long. The germline V gene has CDR1 MDHEN and CDR2 SYDVKM. Trimming removed 4 bases from V and 7 bases from J, with 10 bases in between. In DNA, the CDR3 is TGTGCCAGCAGTTCTCAAACGGGTGAAAAACTGTTTTTT. This gives the protein CASSSQTGEKLFF. Full variable domain (remainder filled in from reference TRBV28 and TRBJ1-4): DVKVTQSSRYLVKRTGEKVFLECVQDMDHENMFWYRQDPGLGLRLIYFSYDVKMKEKGDIPEGYSVSREKKERFSLILESASTNQTSMYLCASSSQTGEKLFFGSGTQLSVL.

The chain is built from TRBV11-3 and TRBJ2-2, with TRBD2 as a possible D gene (5 bases). The CDR3 contains 17 residues. CDR1 SGHNT and CDR2 YENEEA come from the germline V gene. The germline V and J ends were trimmed by 3 bases and 8 bases, with 22 bases remaining between them. The CDR3 nucleotides are TGTGCCAGCAGCTTCTCGGGGAGCGCATCGATGTTTGGGGAGCTGTTTTTT. Its protein is CASSFSGSASMFGELFF.

The chain is built from TRBV7-9 and TRBJ1-5; D gene unclear. This CDR3 contains 14 residues. V lost 3 bases to trimming and J lost 3 bases, with 9 bases between them. The germline V gene encodes CDR1 SEHNR and CDR2 FQNEAQ (reference sequence). CDR3 sequence reads: CASSFDTINQPQHF. CDR3 bases: TGTGCCAGCAGCTTCGATACTATCAATCAGCCCCAGCATTTT.

The V call is TRBV14, the J call TRBJ1-1; D is unclear. CDR3 length: 13 residues. The ends were cut back, 0 bases at V and 7 bases at J, with 9 bases in the middle. Germline lookup yields CDR1 SGHDN and CDR2 FVKESK. CDR3 DNA sequence: TGTGCCAGCAGCCAAGAAGGGTATGGTGAAGCTTTCTTT. Translation: CASSQEGYGEAFF. Full variable domain (outside the CDR3, taken from reference TRBV14 and TRBJ1-1): EAGVTQFPSHSVIEKGQTVTLRCDPISGHDNLYWYRRVMGKEIKFLLHFVKESKQDESGMPNNRFLAERTGGTYSTLKVQPAELEDSGVYFCASSQEGYGEAFFGQGTRLTVV.

Remarks on this clone: One end of the junction fails to match germline, which may point to a read error. The rearrangement links TRBV7-2 to TRBJ1-4; no definite D call. In germline, CDR1 is SGHTA, CDR2 FQGNSA. This CDR3 has 15 residues. The CDR3 DNA reads as TGTGCCAGCACCTTAGGACCGATCAAAAATGAAAAACTGTTTTTT. This translates into CASTLGPIKNEKLFF.

This rearrangement joins TRBV9 to TRBJ2-3; TRBD1 or TRBD2 may be the D gene (5 bases each). V gave up 4 bases and J gave up 5 bases, with 20 bases separating them. The length of the CDR3 is 16 residues. The V gene's germline CDR1 is SGDLS and CDR2 YYNGEE. The chain's CDR3 is CASSPRGVEFGDTQYF. The CDR3 DNA is TGTGCCAGCAGCCCCCGAGGGGTAGAATTTGGAGATACGCAGTATTTT.

The genes are TRBV7-2 and TRBJ2-1; 13 nucleotides match TRBD2. V gave up 5 bases and J gave up 5 bases; unmatched junction bases: 3. The germline gives CDR1 SGHTA, CDR2 FQGNSA. This CDR3 is 15 amino acids long. CDR3: CASSQGLAGNNEQFF. For the CDR3, the DNA is TGTGCCAGCAGCCAGGGACTAGCGGGGAACAATGAGCAGTTCTTC.

The chain employs TRBV11-3 and TRBJ2-3, with 7 bases identical to TRBD2. Germline trimming cut 1 base from V and 5 bases from J; bases unmatched to any gene: 9. Per the germline V gene, CDR1 is SGHNT and CDR2 is YENEEA. There are 16 residues in the CDR3. The CDR3 bases are TGTGCCAGCAGCTTAGGGGGACTAAACCCCGGAGATACGCAGTATTTT. The encoded protein is CASSLGGLNPGDTQYF.

This chain links TRBV28 with TRBJ1-5; D is ambiguous. The V end lost 11 bases, the J end lost 2 bases, and 16 bases lay between the germline ends. The V gene's germline CDR1 is MDHEN and CDR2 SYDVKM. The CDR3 contains 14 residues. The DNA of the CDR3 is TGTGCCCTCCTAAGAGGGTCGGGCAATCAGCCCCAGCATTTT. This gives the protein CALLRGSGNQPQHF.

The chain combines TRBV29-1 with TRBJ1-4; weak D call: TRBD1 (6 bases). CDR1 and CDR2 (germline): SQVTM, ANQGSEA. Deletions cut 6 bases from V and 7 bases from J, with 12 bases between. This CDR3 contains 12 residues. CDR3 DNA sequence: TGCAGCGTCGGGGGGCGTTTTGAAAAACTGTTTTTT. Amino acid sequence: CSVGGRFEKLFF.

A few counts support this clone. The V call is TRBV14, the J call TRBJ1-2, with D possibly TRBD1 on 6 matching bases. Trimming left V 8 bases short and J 2 bases short, with 6 bases between. Per the germline V gene, CDR1 is SGHDN and CDR2 is FVKESK. This CDR3 region has 11 residues. CDR3 sequence reads: CASGGNYGYTF. The CDR3 region has the DNA TGTGCCAGCGGGGGCAACTATGGCTACACCTTC. The full variable domain, its missing parts supplied by reference TRBV14 and TRBJ1-2, is EAGVTQFPSHSVIEKGQTVTLRCDPISGHDNLYWYRRVMGKEIKFLLHFVKESKQDESGMPNNRFLAERTGGTYSTLKVQPAELEDSGVYFCASGGNYGYTFGSGTRLTVV.

In nucleotides, the CDR3 is TGTGCCAGCAGCTCTACGAACACCGGGGAGCTGTTTTTT. Protein product: CASSSTNTGELFF. The chain uses TRBV11-2 and TRBJ2-2, with D uncertain. The length of the CDR3 is 13 residues. Germline CDR1 SGHAT, CDR2 FQNNGV. V lost 4 bases and J 0 bases, leaving 3 bases between the germline ends.

This clone came up a few times. J is TRBJ2-5 and V is TRBV19; D might be TRBD2 (5 bases). Germline CDR1 LNHDA, CDR2 SQIVND (reference sequence). V was shortened by 10 bases and J by 3 bases, with 9 bases between the two germline ends. This CDR3 has 11 residues. The CDR3 DNA sequence: TGTGCCACCGGACTGGAAGAGACCCAGTACTTC. Amino acids: CATGLEETQYF.

This CDR3 reads CASSPYGTTADTQYF. In DNA form, the CDR3 reads TGTGCCAGCAGCCCGTATGGTACGACGGCAGATACGCAGTATTTT. V usage is TRBV5-8 and J usage is TRBJ2-3; D gene uncertain. This CDR3 has 15 residues. Trimming took 4 bases from V and 4 from J, leaving 16 bases between them. CDR1 SGHTS and CDR2 YDEGEE come from the germline V gene.

The rearrangement links TRBV7-7 to TRBJ2-3; D is uncertain. CDR3 length: 15 residues. Germline CDR1 and CDR2: SSHAT and FNYEAQ (reference sequence). The germline V and J ends were trimmed by 1 base and 4 bases, with 12 bases remaining between them. CDR3 sequence reads: CASSLGLSKADTQYF. The CDR3 coding sequence is TGTGCCAGCAGCTTAGGTCTATCCAAGGCAGATACGCAGTATTTT.

This clone was counted once. The rearrangement links TRBV19 to TRBJ2-5, with 11 bases aligning to TRBD1. Per the germline V gene, CDR1 is LNHDA and CDR2 is SQIVND (reference sequence). The CDR3 sequence is 14 residues long. The ends lost 10 bases at V and 5 bases at J; junction bases unmatched: 9. The CDR3 region is CATRTGGAEETQYF. The CDR3 nucleotides are TGTGCCACGCGGACAGGGGGCGCAGAGGAGACCCAGTACTTC. The whole variable domain, remainder taken from reference TRBV19 and TRBJ2-5, is DGGITQSPKYLFRKEGQNVTLSCEQNLNHDAMYWYRQDPGQGLRLIYYSQIVNDFQKGDIAEGYSVSREKKESFPLTVTSAQKNPTAFYLCATRTGGAEETQYFGPGTRLLVL.

This clone appeared once. The CDR3 region is CASTKAGVSGANVLTF. The CDR3, as DNA: TGTGCCAGTACTAAAGCAGGCGTCTCTGGGGCCAACGTCCTGACTTTC. V usage is TRBV19 and J usage is TRBJ2-6; D gene uncertain. The CDR3 covers 16 residues. The V end lost 7 bases, the J end lost 0 bases, and 13 bases lay between the germline ends. Germline V lookup: CDR1 LNHDA, CDR2 SQIVND (reference sequence).

This rearrangement joins TRBV12-5 to TRBJ1-1; D possibly corresponds to TRBD1 (6 bases). Trimming shortened V by 3 bases and J by 12 bases, and 20 bases separated the two germline ends. This CDR3 contains 14 residues. The germline gives CDR1 LGHNT, CDR2 FRNRAP. Written as DNA, the CDR3 is TGTGCTAGTGGTTTCCCCCCCGGGACACCAGAGACTTTCTTT. Its protein product is CASGFPPGTPETFF.

Only a few counts were recorded for this clone. This chain links TRBV7-2 with TRBJ1-1, with D possibly matching TRBD1 (5 bases). There are 15 residues in the CDR3. V lost 7 bases and J 4 bases, leaving 19 bases between the germline ends. CDR1 is SGHTA, CDR2 FQGNSA, per germline. The CDR3 DNA reads as TGTGCCAGCAAATCTTCGTCAGGGAGTACCACTGAAGCTTTCTTT. The encoded protein is CASKSSSGSTTEAFF.